The sequence of this T cell receptor (beta chain) was determined in a study of Graves' ophthalmopathy and Graves' hyperthyroidism. Notes on the study in general: Detection in blood was also observed for most expanded thyroid clonotypes above 0.001 frequency.

Trimming stripped 1 base from V and 6 bases from J, with 18 bases between. The CDR3 has 16 amino acids. The V gene's germline CDR1 is SGHAT and CDR2 FQNNGV. The study amplified TCR beta CDR3 regions using RNA transcripts. HTBI-primed first-round RT-PCR preceded second-round multiplex PCR. TCRdb redid the calling of the multiplex PCR reads with MiXCR, one entry per CDR3 protein. The profile shows fewer than 400,000 distinct CDR3 sequences, 18% of them singletons. Exclusion applied to patients with other autoimmune diseases, uncontrolled infections, pregnancy or lactation. The sample holds many counts of this clonotype. Its antigen is undetermined.

This TCR came from a woman under 30 with Graves' ophthalmopathy. Sequencing was carried out using peripheral blood. The chain recombines TRBV11-2 with TRBJ1-2; D is perhaps TRBD1 (5 bases). The CDR3 reads CASSLGRAGSIDGYTF. The CDR3 DNA reads TGTGCCAGCAGCTTAGGAAGGGCAGGGTCAATCGATGGCTACACCTTC.